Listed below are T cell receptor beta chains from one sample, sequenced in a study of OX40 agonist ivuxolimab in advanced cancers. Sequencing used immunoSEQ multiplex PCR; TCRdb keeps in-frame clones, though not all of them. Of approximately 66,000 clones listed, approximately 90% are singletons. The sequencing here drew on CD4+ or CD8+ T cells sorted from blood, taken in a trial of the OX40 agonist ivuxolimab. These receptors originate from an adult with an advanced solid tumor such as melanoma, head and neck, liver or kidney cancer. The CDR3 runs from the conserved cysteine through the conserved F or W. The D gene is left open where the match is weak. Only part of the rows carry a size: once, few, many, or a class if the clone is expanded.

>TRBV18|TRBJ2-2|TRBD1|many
TGTGCCAGCTCACGGAACGGACAGGGGGCTAATTATGTGGAGCTGTTTTTT
CASSRNGQGANYVELFF
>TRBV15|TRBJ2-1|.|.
TGTGCCACCAGCAGAGGAGTCCTTGACCTTAGGGATGAGCAGTTCTTC
CATSRGVLDLRDEQFF
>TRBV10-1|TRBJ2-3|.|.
TGCGCCAGCAGTGAGTCGACTCGGGGGAGAAATACGCAGTATTTT
CASSESTRGRNTQYF
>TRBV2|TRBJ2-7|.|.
TGTGCCAGCAGTGCGTGGGGGGGGGCCTCCTACGAGCAGTACTTC
CASSAWGGASYEQYF
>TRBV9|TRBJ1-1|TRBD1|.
TGTGCCAGCAGCGTAGGACAGGGGTTCACTGAAGCTTTCTTT
CASSVGQGFTEAFF
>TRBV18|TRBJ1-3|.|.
TGTGCCAGCTCACCAGTCTCAAGTCGGGGAGGAAACACCATATATTTT
CASSPVSSRGGNTIYF
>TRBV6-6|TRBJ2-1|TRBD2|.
TGTGCCAGCAGTTACGCGGGGGGATACCGTGAGCAGTTCTTC
CASSYAGGYREQFF
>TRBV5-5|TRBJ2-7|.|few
TGTGCCAGCAGCCCTCTTGGGACTCGCTACGAGCAGTACTTC
CASSPLGTRYEQYF
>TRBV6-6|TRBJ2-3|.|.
TGTGCCAGCAAAGGGGGAGCGGCTGATACGCAGTATTTT
CASKGGAADTQYF
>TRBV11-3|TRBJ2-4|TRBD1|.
TGTGCCAGCAGCCCCGGACAGGGGGCCTGGGATGACATTCAGTACTTC
CASSPGQGAWDDIQYF
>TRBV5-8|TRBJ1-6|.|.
TGTGCCAGCAGCTTGCTGGGGAGAAGTTCACCCCTCCACTTT
CASSLLGRSSPLHF
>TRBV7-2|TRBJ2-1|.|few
TGTGCCAGCAGCTTGGCCAGGGAACAGTTCTTC
CASSLAREQFF
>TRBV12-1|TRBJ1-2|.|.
TGTGCCAGCAGCCCCCCGACAGGGGTAAACTATGGCTACACCTTC
CASSPPTGVNYGYTF
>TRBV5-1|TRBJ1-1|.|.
TGCGCCAGCAGCGACCCGACAGCCTTGATGGCTTTCTTT
CASSDPTALMAFF
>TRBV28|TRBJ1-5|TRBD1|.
TGTGCCGCCCAACAGGGGGCTTACGATGGCAATCAGCCCCAGCATTTT
CAAQQGAYDGNQPQHF
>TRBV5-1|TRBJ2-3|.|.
TGCGCCAGCAGCCCGGGACGGCCTGGGGGTACGCAGTATTTT
CASSPGRPGGTQYF
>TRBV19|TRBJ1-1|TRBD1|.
TGTGCCAGTAGTCCCGACAGGGCCTACACTGAAGCTTTCTTT
CASSPDRAYTEAFF
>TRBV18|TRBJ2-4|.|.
TGTGCCAGCTCCCCGGGTCTAGCAGGCGAAAACATTCAGTACTTC
CASSPGLAGENIQYF
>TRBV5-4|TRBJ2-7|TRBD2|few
TGTGCCAGCAGCCCTGGGAGGGTTAGGAACGAGCAGTACTTC
CASSPGRVRNEQYF
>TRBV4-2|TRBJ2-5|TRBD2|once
TGTGCCAGCAGCCTAGGGACTAGCGGGGGCCAAGAGACCCAGTACTTC
CASSLGTSGGQETQYF
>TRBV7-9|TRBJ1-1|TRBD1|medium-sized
TGTGCCAGCAGTCTCACAGGGGTCTCTGAAGCTTTCTTT
CASSLTGVSEAFF
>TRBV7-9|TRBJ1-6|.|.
TGTGCCAGCAGCTTAGTGGGAGTCTCTAATTCACCCCTCCACTTT
CASSLVGVSNSPLHF
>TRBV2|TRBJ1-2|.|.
TGTGCCAGCAGTGAAAGCCCCCCCACTTCCTATGGCTACACCTTC
CASSESPPTSYGYTF
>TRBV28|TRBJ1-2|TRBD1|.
TGTGCCAGCACTCTTCAAGCAGGGGGCAATGGCTACACCTTC
CASTLQAGGNGYTF
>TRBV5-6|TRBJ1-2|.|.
TGTGCCAGCAGCCTGGGGCCGGACCAAACTTATGGCTACACCTTC
CASSLGPDQTYGYTF
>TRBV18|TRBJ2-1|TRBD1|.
TGTGCCAGCTCACCACCACAGGGGGTGTACAATGAGCAGTTCTTC
CASSPPQGVYNEQFF
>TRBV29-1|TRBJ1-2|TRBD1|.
TGCAGCGTGGCCGGACAGGGGGCGAACTATGGCTACACCTTC
CSVAGQGANYGYTF
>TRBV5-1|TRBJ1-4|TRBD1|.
TGCGCCAGCAGCGAGGACAGGGGGCCGATTGGTGAAAAACTGTTTTTT
CASSEDRGPIGEKLFF
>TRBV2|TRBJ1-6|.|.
TGTGCCAGCAGTGAGGTACTTTATAATTCACCCCTCCACTTT
CASSEVLYNSPLHF
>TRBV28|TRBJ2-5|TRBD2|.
TGTGCCAGCAGTCCCGGACTAGGAGAGACCCAGTACTTC
CASSPGLGETQYF
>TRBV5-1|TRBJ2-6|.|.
TGCGCCAGCAGCTTGGCCGGGGGGACAGGTGTCTCTGGGGCCAACGTCCTGACTTTC
CASSLAGGTGVSGANVLTF
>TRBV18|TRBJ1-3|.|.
TGTGCCAGCTCACCCACCGGAATCTCTGGAAACACCATATATTTT
CASSPTGISGNTIYF
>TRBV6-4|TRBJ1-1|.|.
TGTGCCAGCAGTGCCCAGGGATCCACTGAAGCTTTCTTT
CASSAQGSTEAFF
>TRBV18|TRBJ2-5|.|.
TGTGCCAGCTCACCATCATACAGGAGCCAAGAGACCCAGTACTTC
CASSPSYRSQETQYF
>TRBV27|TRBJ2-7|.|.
TGTGCCAGCAGTACCCACGGGAGCGACTACGAGCAGTACTTC
CASSTHGSDYEQYF
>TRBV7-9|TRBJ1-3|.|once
TGTGCCAGCTCCCCGCTCTCCTCTGGAAACACCATATATTTT
CASSPLSSGNTIYF
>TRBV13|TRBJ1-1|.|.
TGTGCCAGCAGCTTCGGTATCTTAGGGAACACTGAAGCTTTCTTT
CASSFGILGNTEAFF
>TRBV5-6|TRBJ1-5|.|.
TGTGCCAGCAGCTCAGGACTGTCTGGGAATCAGCCCCAGCATTTT
CASSSGLSGNQPQHF
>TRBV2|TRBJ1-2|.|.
TGTGCCAGCAGTGTAGGGTTTGCAGCGAGGGGCTACACCTTC
CASSVGFAARGYTF
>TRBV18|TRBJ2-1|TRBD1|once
TGTGCCAGCTCACCTTGGGACAGCTCCTACAATGAGCAGTTCTTC
CASSPWDSSYNEQFF
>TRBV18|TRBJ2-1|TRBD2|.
TGTGCCAGCTCCACTAGCGGCTCCTACAATGAGCAGTTCTTC
CASSTSGSYNEQFF
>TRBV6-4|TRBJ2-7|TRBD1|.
TGTGCCAGCAGTGACTACAACAGGGGTCCTTATCACGAGCAGTACTTC
CASSDYNRGPYHEQYF
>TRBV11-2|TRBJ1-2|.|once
TGTGCCAGCAGCTTAGCCGCGCAGGGGTTTATCTATGGCTACACCTTC
CASSLAAQGFIYGYTF
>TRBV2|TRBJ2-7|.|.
TGTGCCAGCAGAGCCCCCCTAGCGAGGTACGAGCAGTACTTC
CASRAPLARYEQYF
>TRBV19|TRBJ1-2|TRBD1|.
TGTGCCAGTTCCTGGACAGGGAGGATAGATGGCTACACCTTC
CASSWTGRIDGYTF
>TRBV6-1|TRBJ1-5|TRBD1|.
TGTGCCAGCAGAGCAGCGACAGGGGGCTCTCAGCCCCAGCATTTT
CASRAATGGSQPQHF